This T cell receptor beta chain was found in a study of T cells in Graves' hyperthyroidism and ophthalmopathy. This CDR3 has 17 residues. CDR1 is SGHRS, CDR2 YFSETQ, per germline. V lost 4 bases and J lost 1; bases outside the gene matches: 6. TCR beta CDR3 region amplification was performed from RNA transcripts. HTBI primers drove first-round RT-PCR of the TCR CDR3. MiXCR was run by TCRdb on the multiplex PCR reads, yielding one entry per CDR3 protein. This sample has about 840,000 distinct CDR3 sequences, with about 38% found just once. The patients, who ranged from 18 to 65 in age, presented with newly diagnosed hyperthyroidism lasting under 2 months. Uncontrolled infection, other autoimmune disease, pregnancy or lactation barred patients from enrollment.

The clonotype comes from a man aged 18-30 years with Graves' hyperthyroidism. Sequenced material: blood. This chain connects TRBV5-1 to TRBJ1-6, with TRBD1 matching over 9 bases. In DNA, the CDR3 is TGCGCCAGCAGCCCGAGGACAGGGGATTCCTATAATTCACCCCTCCACTTT. This gives the protein CASSPRTGDSYNSPLHF.